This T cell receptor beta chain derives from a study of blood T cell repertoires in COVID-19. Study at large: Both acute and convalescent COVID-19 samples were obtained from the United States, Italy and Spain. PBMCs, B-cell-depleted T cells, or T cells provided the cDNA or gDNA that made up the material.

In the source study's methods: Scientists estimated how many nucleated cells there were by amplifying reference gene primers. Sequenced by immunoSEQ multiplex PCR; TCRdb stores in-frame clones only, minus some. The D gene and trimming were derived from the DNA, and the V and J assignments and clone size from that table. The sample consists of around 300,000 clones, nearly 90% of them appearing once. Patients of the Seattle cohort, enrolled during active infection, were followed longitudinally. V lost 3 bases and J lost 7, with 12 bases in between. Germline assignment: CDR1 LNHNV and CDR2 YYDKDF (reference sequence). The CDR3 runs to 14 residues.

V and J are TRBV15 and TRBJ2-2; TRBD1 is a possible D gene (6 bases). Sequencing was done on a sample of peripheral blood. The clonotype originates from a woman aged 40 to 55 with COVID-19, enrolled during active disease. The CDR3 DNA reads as TGTGCCACCAGCAGGGACCAGGGGTTCGGGGAGCTGTTTTTT. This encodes CATSRDQGFGELFF.